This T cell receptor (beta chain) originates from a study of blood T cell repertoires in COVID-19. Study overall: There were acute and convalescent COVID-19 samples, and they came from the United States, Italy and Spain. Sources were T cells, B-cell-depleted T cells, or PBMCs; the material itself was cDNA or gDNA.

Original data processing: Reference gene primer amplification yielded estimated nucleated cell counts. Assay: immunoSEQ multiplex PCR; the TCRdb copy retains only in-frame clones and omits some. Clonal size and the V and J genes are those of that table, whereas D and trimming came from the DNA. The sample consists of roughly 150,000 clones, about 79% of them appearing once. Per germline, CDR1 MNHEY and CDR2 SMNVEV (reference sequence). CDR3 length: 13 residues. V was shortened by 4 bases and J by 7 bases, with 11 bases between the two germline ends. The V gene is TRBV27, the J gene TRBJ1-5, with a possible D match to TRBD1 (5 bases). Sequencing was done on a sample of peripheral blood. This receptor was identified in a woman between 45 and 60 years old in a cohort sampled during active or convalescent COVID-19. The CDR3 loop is CASSSRVGQPQHF. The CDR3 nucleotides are TGTGCCAGCAGTTCCAGGGTAGGGCAGCCCCAGCATTTT.